This T cell receptor beta chain was recorded in a study of control samples from healthy donors and cancer patients. The protocol was immunoSEQ multiplex PCR, while the TCRdb copy is restricted to in-frame clones and leaves out a portion. The sample has over 100,000 clones, approximately 90% seen once. The V end lost 5 bases, the J end lost 4 bases, and 18 bases lay between the germline ends. The CDR3 covers 15 residues. Germline CDR1 and CDR2: SGHVS and FQNEAQ. Sequencing input: blood. V gene TRBV7-8 combines with J gene TRBJ2-7; tentatively, D is TRBD1 (5 bases). This TCR derives from a woman between 45 and 65 years old in good health. Written as DNA, the CDR3 is TGTGCCAGCAGCCGGAATAGACAGCAACTATACGAGCAGTACTTC. Protein: CASSRNRQQLYEQYF. The full variable domain, in which reference TRBV7-8 and TRBJ2-7 provide the parts outside the CDR3, is GAGVSQSPRYKVAKRGQDVALRCDPISGHVSLFWYQQALGQGPEFLTYFQNEAQLDKSGLPSDRFFAERPEGSVSTLKIQRTQQEDSAVYLCASSRNRQQLYEQYFGPGTRLTVT.